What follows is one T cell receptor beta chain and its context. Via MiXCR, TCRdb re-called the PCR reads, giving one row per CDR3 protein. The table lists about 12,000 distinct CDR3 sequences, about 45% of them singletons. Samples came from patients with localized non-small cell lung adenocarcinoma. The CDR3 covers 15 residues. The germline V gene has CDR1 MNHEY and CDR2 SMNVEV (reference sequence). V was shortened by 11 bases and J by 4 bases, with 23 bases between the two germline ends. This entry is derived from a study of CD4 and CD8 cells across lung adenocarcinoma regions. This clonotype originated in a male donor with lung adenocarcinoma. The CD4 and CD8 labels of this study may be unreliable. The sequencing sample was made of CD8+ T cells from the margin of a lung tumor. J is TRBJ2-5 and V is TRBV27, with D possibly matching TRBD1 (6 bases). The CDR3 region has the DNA TGTGCCTGCAAACCTTTAGGTCAGGGGCCAGAGACCCAGTACTTC. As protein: CACKPLGQGPETQYF.